This T cell receptor (beta chain) was captured by sequencing in a study of cytomegalovirus exposure and HLA in healthy donors. Healthy bone marrow donors made up the donor group. The donors, nominally healthy at sampling, likely had unrecorded immune exposures. 13 Jbeta primers and 60 Vbeta primers were used for the PCR. Repertoires were generated with immunoSEQ multiplex PCR, while TCRdb's copy carries only in-frame clones and drops some. The sample has 250,000 or so clones; about 81% are singletons. Sequenced material: PBMCs. This clonotype was sampled from a woman aged 55-75 years in good health and CMV-seropositive.

The CDR3 reads CASSSTGSEQFF. CDR3 coding DNA: TGTGCCAGCTCCTCCACGGGGTCTGAGCAGTTCTTC. This chain uses TRBV25-1 with TRBJ2-1; tentatively, D is TRBD2 (5 bases). Trimming shortened V by 8 bases and J by 9 bases, and 14 bases separated the two germline ends. The CDR3 has 12 residues. Germline lookup yields CDR1 MGHDK and CDR2 SYGVNS.